The text below deals with one T cell receptor (beta chain). This table comes from immunoSEQ multiplex PCR, and its TCRdb copy is limited to in-frame clones, with some not included. The sample includes 150,000 or so clones, 78% seen only once; the top ten take 5% to 7%. This specimen comes from a study of blood T cell repertoires in COVID-19. The source of this sequence is a woman between 50 and 59 years old who had recovered from COVID-19. Sequencing was carried out using PBMCs or T cells enriched from blood (not recorded which).

The CDR3 is CASSLGQGKYTQYF. CDR3 nucleotides: TGCGCCAGCAGCCTGGGACAGGGAAAATATACGCAGTATTTT. The chain recombines TRBV5-1 with TRBJ2-3; 9 positions agree with TRBD1. This CDR3 spans 14 amino acids. V shed 4 bases and J 7 bases; nucleotides not matched to a gene: 7. Germline V CDR1 and CDR2: SGHRS, YFSETQ.